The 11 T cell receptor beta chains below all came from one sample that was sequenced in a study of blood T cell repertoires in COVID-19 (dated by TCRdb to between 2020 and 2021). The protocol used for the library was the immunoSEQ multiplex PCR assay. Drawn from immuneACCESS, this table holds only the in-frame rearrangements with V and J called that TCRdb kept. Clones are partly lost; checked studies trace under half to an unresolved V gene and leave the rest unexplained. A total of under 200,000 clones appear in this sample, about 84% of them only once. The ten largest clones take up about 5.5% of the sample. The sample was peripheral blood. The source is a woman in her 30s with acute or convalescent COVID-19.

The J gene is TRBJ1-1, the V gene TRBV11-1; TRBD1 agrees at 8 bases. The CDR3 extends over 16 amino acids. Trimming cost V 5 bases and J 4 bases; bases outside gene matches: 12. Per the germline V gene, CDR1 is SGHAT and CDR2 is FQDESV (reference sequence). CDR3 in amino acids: CASSPGKLTGATEAFF. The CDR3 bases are TGTGCCAGCAGCCCCGGAAAACTGACAGGGGCCACTGAAGCTTTCTTT.

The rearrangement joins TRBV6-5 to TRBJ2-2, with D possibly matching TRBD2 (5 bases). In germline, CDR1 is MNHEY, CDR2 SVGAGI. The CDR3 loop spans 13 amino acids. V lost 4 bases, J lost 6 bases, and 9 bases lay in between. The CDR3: CASSFGVAGELFF. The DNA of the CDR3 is TGTGCCAGCAGTTTCGGGGTGGCCGGGGAGCTGTTTTTT.

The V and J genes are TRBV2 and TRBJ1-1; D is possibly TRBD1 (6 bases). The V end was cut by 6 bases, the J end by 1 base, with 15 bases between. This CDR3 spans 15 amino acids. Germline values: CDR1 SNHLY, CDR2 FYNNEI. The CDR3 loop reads CASRVRGLGNTEAFF. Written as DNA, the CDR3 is TGTGCCAGCAGGGTCAGGGGCCTGGGGAACACTGAAGCTTTCTTT.

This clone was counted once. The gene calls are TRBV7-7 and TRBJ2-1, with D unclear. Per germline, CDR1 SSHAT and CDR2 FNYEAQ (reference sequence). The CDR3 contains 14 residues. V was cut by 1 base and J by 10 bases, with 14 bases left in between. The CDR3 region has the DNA TGTGCCAGCAGCTTAGAGAGCTCCTCCCCGGAGCAGTTCTTC. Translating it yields CASSLESSSPEQFF.

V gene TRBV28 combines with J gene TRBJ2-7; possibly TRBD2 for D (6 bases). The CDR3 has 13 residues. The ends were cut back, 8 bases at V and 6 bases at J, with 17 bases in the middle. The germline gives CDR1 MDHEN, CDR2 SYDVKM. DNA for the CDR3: TGTGCCAGCTCCACGGGGGTTTGGCGCGAGCAGTACTTC. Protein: CASSTGVWREQYF.

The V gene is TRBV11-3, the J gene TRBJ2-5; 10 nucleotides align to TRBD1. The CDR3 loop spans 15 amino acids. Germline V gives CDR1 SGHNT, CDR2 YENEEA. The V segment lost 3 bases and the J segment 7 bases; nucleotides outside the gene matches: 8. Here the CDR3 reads CASSLETGGKGTQYF. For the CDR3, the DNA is TGTGCCAGCAGCTTGGAGACAGGGGGCAAGGGGACCCAGTACTTC.

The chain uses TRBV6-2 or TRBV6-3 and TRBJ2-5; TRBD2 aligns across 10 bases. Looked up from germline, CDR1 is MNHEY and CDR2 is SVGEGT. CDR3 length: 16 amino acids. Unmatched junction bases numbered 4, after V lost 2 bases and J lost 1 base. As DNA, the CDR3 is TGTGCCAGCAGTTACCATGCTAGCGGGGGCCAAGAGACCCAGTACTTC. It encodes CASSYHASGGQETQYF.

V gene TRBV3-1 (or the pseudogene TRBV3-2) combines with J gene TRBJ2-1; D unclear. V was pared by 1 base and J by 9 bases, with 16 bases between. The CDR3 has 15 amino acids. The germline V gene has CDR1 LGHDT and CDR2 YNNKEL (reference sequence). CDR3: CASSQGQGDVSEQFF. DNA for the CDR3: TGTGCCAGCAGCCAAGGACAAGGTGATGTTTCTGAGCAGTTCTTC.

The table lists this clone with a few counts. CDR3 DNA: TGTGCCAGCAGCCCCCCGGGGACAGTAAACAATCAGCCCCAGCATTTT. This encodes CASSPPGTVNNQPQHF. The chain joins TRBV7-2 to TRBJ1-5; 7 bases are a match to TRBD1. The junction had 10 bases not matched to a gene; V was cut back by 5 bases and J by 3 bases. Germline V gene data show CDR1 as SGHTA and CDR2 as FQGNSA. The CDR3 totals 16 residues. The whole variable domain, remainder taken from reference TRBV7-2 and TRBJ1-5, is GAGVSQSPSNKVTEKGKDVELRCDPISGHTALYWYRQSLGQGLEFLIYFQGNSAPDKSGLPSDRFSAERTGGSVSTLTIQRTQQEDSAVYLCASSPPGTVNNQPQHFGDGTRLSIL.

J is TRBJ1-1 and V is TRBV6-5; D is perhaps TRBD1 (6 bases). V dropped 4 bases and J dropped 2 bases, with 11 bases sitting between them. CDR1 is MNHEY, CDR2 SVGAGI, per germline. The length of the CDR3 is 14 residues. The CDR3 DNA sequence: TGTGCCAGCAGTTCCCCGGGGGGCAACACTGAAGCTTTCTTT. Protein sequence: CASSSPGGNTEAFF.

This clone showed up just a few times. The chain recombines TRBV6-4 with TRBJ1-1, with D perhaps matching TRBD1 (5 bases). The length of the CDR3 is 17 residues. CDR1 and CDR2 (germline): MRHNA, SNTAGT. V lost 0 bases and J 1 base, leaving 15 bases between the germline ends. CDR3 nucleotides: TGTGCCAGCAGTGACTCGGGGCATGGGGAATGGAACACTGAAGCTTTCTTT. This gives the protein CASSDSGHGEWNTEAFF.